This T cell receptor (beta chain) is from a study of T-cell memory formation after mild COVID-19. Looking at the study overall: Most TCR clusters belonged to a single donor.

This clonotype was observed a few times. It was 5'RACE with constant-segment primers that produced the TCR alpha and TCR beta cDNA libraries, which carried sample barcodes and UMIs. TCRdb recomputed calls from the 5' RACE reads with MiXCR, one row per CDR3 protein. The sample carries roughly 370,000 distinct CDR3 sequences, 16% recorded once. The CDR3 is 13 residues long. The germline V and J ends were trimmed by 3 bases and 4 bases, with 6 bases remaining between them. Germline CDR1 and CDR2: KGHDR and SFDVKD. This TCR derives from a man between 18 and 35 years old who had mild COVID-19 (a few samples of this study predate the infection). Cell type and time point are not known. Input material: PBMCs or a T cell subset sorted from them (not recorded which). The chain is built from TRBV24-1 and TRBJ1-5, with D unresolved. CDR3 sequence reads: CATSDRSNQPQHF. CDR3 nucleotides: TGTGCCACCAGTGATCGGAGTAATCAGCCCCAGCATTTT.